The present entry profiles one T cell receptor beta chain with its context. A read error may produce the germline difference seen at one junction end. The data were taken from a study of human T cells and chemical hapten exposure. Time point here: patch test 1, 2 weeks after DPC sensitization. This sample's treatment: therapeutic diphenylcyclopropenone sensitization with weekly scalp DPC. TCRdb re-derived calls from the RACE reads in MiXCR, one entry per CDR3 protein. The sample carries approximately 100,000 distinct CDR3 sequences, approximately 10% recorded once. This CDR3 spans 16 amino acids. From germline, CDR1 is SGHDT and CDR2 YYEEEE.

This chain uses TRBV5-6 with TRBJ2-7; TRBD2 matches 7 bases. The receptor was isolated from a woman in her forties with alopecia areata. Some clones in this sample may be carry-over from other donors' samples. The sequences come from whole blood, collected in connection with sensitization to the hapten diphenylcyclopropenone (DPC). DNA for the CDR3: TGTGGCAGCAGCTCTGGCGGGAGTCCTAGCTCCTACGAGCAGTACTTC. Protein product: CGSSSGGSPSSYEQYF.